What follows are 8 T cell receptor beta chains derived from one specimen sequenced in a study of radiotherapy plus CTLA-4 blockade in lung cancer. Sequencing used immunoSEQ multiplex PCR; TCRdb keeps in-frame clones, though not all of them. This table has around 99,000 clones, 88% appearing once. The specimen comprised peripheral blood, sampled from a patient treated with radiotherapy plus ipilimumab. Source of these receptors: a human donor with non-small cell lung cancer that progressed on radiotherapy plus ipilimumab.

V usage is TRBV5-1 and J usage is TRBJ2-6; D remains ambiguous. Per germline, CDR1 SGHRS and CDR2 YFSETQ. V was shortened by 2 bases and J by 2 bases, with 8 bases between the two germline ends. The CDR3 is 15 amino acids. In DNA, the CDR3 is TGCGCCAGCAGCTTCTCTAATCCTGGGGCCAACGTCCTGACTTTC. It specifies CASSFSNPGANVLTF.

V gene TRBV9 combines with J gene TRBJ2-4, with D maybe TRBD2 (5 bases). CDR1 SGDLS and CDR2 YYNGEE come from the germline V gene. The length of the CDR3 is 17 residues. Between the trimmed V and J ends, which lost 4 bases and 0 bases, there was a span of 17 bases. As DNA, the CDR3 is TGTGCCAGCAGCCCGGGATTCGTGGGTAAAGCCAAAAACATTCAGTACTTC. Amino acid sequence: CASSPGFVGKAKNIQYF.

A single count supports this clone. The V call is TRBV5-1, the J call TRBJ2-7; D is unclear. Germline V gives CDR1 SGHRS, CDR2 YFSETQ. The CDR3 consists of 12 residues. The V gene lost 4 bases and the J gene lost 5 bases, with 10 bases spanning the gap. In nucleotides, the CDR3 is TGCGCCAGCAGCCTGGTCGGCGACGAGCAGTACTTC. This codes for CASSLVGDEQYF.

The chain recombines TRBV28 with TRBJ1-2, with D uncertain. Germline V lookup: CDR1 MDHEN, CDR2 SYDVKM. V shed 5 bases and J shed 8 bases, with 9 bases lying between them. CDR3 size: 11 residues. CDR3 sequence reads: CASSIPVGYTF. The CDR3 DNA follows: TGTGCCAGCAGTATTCCGGTGGGCTACACCTTC.

This chain joins TRBV5-1 and TRBJ2-3; D is possibly TRBD2 (5 bases). This CDR3 has 16 residues. Germline CDR1 reads SGHRS; CDR2 reads YFSETQ. The germline V and J ends were trimmed by 4 bases and 0 bases, with 15 bases remaining between them. CDR3 coding DNA: TGCGCCAGCAGCCCACATACACGGACTAGCACAGATACGCAGTATTTT. Translated, it gives CASSPHTRTSTDTQYF.

V and J are TRBV18 and TRBJ2-3; 8 nucleotides match TRBD2. The germline gives CDR1 KGHSH, CDR2 LQKENI. After removal of 4 bases from V and 7 bases from J, the junction contained 10 bases not matched to a gene. The CDR3 totals 15 residues. CDR3 sequence: CASSQGVSGTNTQYF. CDR3 bases: TGTGCCAGCTCACAAGGGGTTAGCGGGACTAATACGCAGTATTTT. The variable domain in full, with the rest retrieved from reference TRBV18 and TRBJ2-3, is NAGVMQNPRHLVRRRGQEARLRCSPMKGHSHVYWYRQLPEEGLKFMVYLQKENIIDESGMPKERFSAEFPKEGPSILRIQQVVRGDSAAYFCASSQGVSGTNTQYFGPGTRLTVL.

This chain links TRBV18 with TRBJ1-2, with D maybe TRBD1 (5 bases). The CDR3 length is 12 residues. In germline, CDR1 is KGHSH, CDR2 LQKENI. Trimming left V 6 bases short and J 1 base short, with 6 bases between. CDR3 residues: CASSGGNYGYTF. The CDR3 bases are TGTGCCAGCTCGGGGGGTAACTATGGCTACACCTTC.

This clone was counted a single time. The chain employs TRBV18 and TRBJ2-7, with 12 positions matching TRBD2. This CDR3 is 14 amino acids long. Germline loops: CDR1 KGHSH, CDR2 LQKENI. V shed 6 bases, J shed 3 bases, and the junction held 3 bases outside the gene matches. CDR3 bases: TGTGCCAGCTCTCAGGGACTAGCGGGCTACGAGCAGTACTTC. Encoded protein: CASSQGLAGYEQYF.